These T cell receptor beta chains were read from a single sample in a study of long-term antiretroviral therapy in people with HIV. Some clones are missing from TCRdb's copy, which holds only in-frame ones; the method was immunoSEQ multiplex PCR. The sample shows fewer than 45,000 clones, about 95% of them seen only once. This specimen was unsorted PBMCs, taken 3.7 years after starting antiretroviral therapy. The receptors were gathered from a woman aged 45 to 65 with HIV. CDR3s include the opening cysteine and the closing phenylalanine or tryptophan. The D gene is left open where the match is weak. The size of a clone is reported for some rows only, either as once, few or many, or as a class for expanded clones.

size	V	D	J	CDR3	DNA
NA	TRBV20-1	NA	TRBJ2-5	CSAGQETQYF	TGCAGTGCTGGACAAGAGACCCAGTACTTC
NA	TRBV11-2	TRBD2	TRBJ2-7	CASSLRLAGELLFYEQYF	TGTGCCAGCAGCTTGAGACTAGCGGGGGAACTCCTGTTCTACGAGCAGTACTTC
NA	TRBV6-5	NA	TRBJ1-2	CASSYGRAVGYGYTF	TGTGCCAGCAGTTACGGCAGGGCCGTTGGCTATGGCTACACCTTC
NA	TRBV27	TRBD1	TRBJ2-7	CASRDRTYEQYF	TGTGCCAGCAGGGACAGGACCTACGAGCAGTACTTC
NA	TRBV11-2	TRBD2	TRBJ2-3	CASSWTSGGRDTQYF	TGTGCCAGCAGCTGGACTAGCGGGGGGAGGGATACGCAGTATTTT
NA	TRBV5-4	TRBD1	TRBJ1-1	CASSLESRGTEAFF	TGTGCCAGCAGCTTGGAGTCCAGGGGGACTGAAGCTTTCTTT
NA	TRBV9	TRBD1	TRBJ2-7	CASSARDRAVEQYF	TGTGCCAGCAGCGCCCGGGACAGGGCCGTCGAGCAGTACTTC
NA	TRBV5-8	NA	TRBJ1-4	CASSIPWSEKLFF	TGTGCCAGCAGCATACCCTGGAGTGAAAAACTGTTTTTT
NA	TRBV6-5	NA	TRBJ2-2	CASRQGGDTGELFF	TGTGCCAGCAGACAGGGAGGGGACACCGGGGAGCTGTTTTTT
NA	TRBV9	NA	TRBJ2-7	CASSVGSEVPYEQYF	TGTGCCAGCAGCGTAGGGTCCGAGGTACCCTACGAGCAGTACTTC
once	TRBV2	NA	TRBJ1-1	CASSEIRGETEAFF	TGTGCCAGCAGTGAAATCCGGGGAGAGACTGAAGCTTTCTTT
NA	TRBV11-3	NA	TRBJ2-5	CASSLDGGSGETQYF	TGTGCCAGCAGCTTAGATGGAGGATCAGGGGAGACCCAGTACTTC
NA	TRBV21-1	NA	TRBJ2-1	CASSKSGERDEQFF	TGTGCCAGCAGCAAGTCAGGGGAAAGGGATGAGCAGTTCTTC
NA	TRBV5-6	TRBD1	TRBJ2-2	CASSFPTRGHTGELFF	TGTGCCAGCAGCTTCCCTACCAGGGGGCACACCGGGGAGCTGTTTTTT
NA	TRBV15	NA	TRBJ1-3	CATSYGIPSGNTIYF	TGTGCCACCAGCTACGGGATACCCTCTGGAAACACCATATATTTT
NA	TRBV19	TRBD1	TRBJ1-1	CASSSRTGNTEAFF	TGTGCCAGTAGTTCCCGGACAGGGAACACTGAAGCTTTCTTT
NA	TRBV5-1	NA	TRBJ2-5	CASSFEVETQYF	TGCGCCAGCAGCTTCGAGGTAGAGACCCAGTACTTC
NA	TRBV10-3	NA	TRBJ1-6	CAISEVRVGSPLHF	TGTGCCATCAGTGAAGTTAGGGTCGGTTCACCCCTCCACTTT
NA	TRBV6-5	NA	TRBJ1-4	CASSYSEGYIGEKLFF	TGTGCCAGCAGCTACTCGGAGGGATACATTGGAGAAAAACTGTTTTTT
NA	TRBV15	TRBD1	TRBJ2-1	CATSREYGTDYNEQFF	TGTGCCACCAGCAGAGAATATGGGACAGATTACAATGAGCAGTTCTTC
NA	TRBV19	NA	TRBJ2-3	CASSVGHTDTQYF	TGTGCCAGTAGTGTGGGCCACACAGATACGCAGTATTTT
NA	TRBV5-1	TRBD1	TRBJ1-1	CASSQFGQGAGSGAFF	TGCGCCAGCAGCCAATTCGGACAGGGGGCCGGATCGGGGGCTTTCTTT
NA	TRBV27	NA	TRBJ1-5	CASSTRGGRNQPQHF	TGTGCCAGCAGTACTAGAGGTGGCCGCAATCAGCCCCAGCATTTT
NA	TRBV9	NA	TRBJ2-5	CASSVLPQETQYF	TGTGCCAGCAGCGTATTGCCTCAAGAGACCCAGTACTTC
NA	TRBV10-1	NA	TRBJ1-2	CASSESSGNPSRYTF	TGCGCCAGCAGTGAGTCTTCAGGGAATCCTAGTCGCTACACCTTC
NA	TRBV6-5	NA	TRBJ2-2	CATQSGHYTGELFF	TGTGCCACCCAATCGGGACACTACACCGGGGAGCTGTTTTTT